The subject of this entry is one TCR beta chain. Its recognized antigen is unknown. Nothing much larger sits one base from this clone, and base qualities are not available. One collaborating source in Seattle enrolled patients during active infection and followed them longitudinally through the course of disease. Collaborating institutions collected whole blood in K2EDTA tubes following their own protocols. Collaborator samples were shipped for TCRbeta analysis as frozen whole blood, isolated PBMCs, or DNA extracted from either sample type. The junction carries 18 bases between V and J, which are trimmed by 3 bases and 2 bases respectively. Reading the germline V gene gives CDR1 SGHDT and CDR2 YYEEEE. There are 16 amino acids in the CDR3, from cysteine to phenylalanine inclusive. This entry keeps only the CDR3 DNA: 48 bases, framed from base 1. The data belong to a study of blood T cell repertoires in COVID-19 (dated by TCRdb to 2020 to 2022). Describing the broader study: Samples covering the acute and convalescent phases of COVID-19 were provided by collaborators in the United States, Italy and Spain. Subjects who had been exposed to COVID-19, were actively infected with it, or had recovered from it provided the deeply sampled blood TCRbeta repertoires that made up the dataset. The repertoires were released in a freely available public database intended as a resource for research on the immune response to SARS-CoV-2. The samples were drawn from two sources: the first 160 participants of the ongoing ImmuneRACE study, and some 1,300 subjects contributed by 6 global collaborators. Where available, HLA class I and class II types were obtained from metadata supplied by the sample provider rather than from assay-based typing. The material from the prospective study consisted of cDNA or gDNA derived from T cells, B-cell-depleted T cells, or PBMCs. Sample metadata almost always included a de-identified subject ID, COVID-19 status, age in years and sex. Summary of the overall study and its limitations: Clinical and demographic metadata were provided uncurated, with the amount varying by source and participant.

The immunoSEQ Assay, a bias-controlled multiplex PCR, was used to amplify TCRbeta CDR3 regions from genomic DNA. Under the source paper's analysis protocol: Nucleated cell counts per sample were estimated from amplification of reference gene primers within the assay. To quantify the absolute abundance of each unique TCRbeta CDR3 rearrangement, sequence reads were collapsed and filtered. For each sample, productive Simpson clonality was calculated by taking the square root of Simpson's diversity index across productive rearrangements. As stored in TCRdb, this immuneACCESS dataset retains in-frame rearrangements with V and J assigned. A fraction of the clones does not appear; measured against another copy, unresolved V genes explain less than half of the discrepancy, and the remainder lacks a known reason. The V and J calls and clone size come from that table; D and trimming were worked out from the DNA. The sample yields 300,000 to 400,000 clones; over 70% were counted once. The top ten constitute about 6% of the sample.

Recombination connected TRBV5-6 to TRBJ2-7, and the D gene may be TRBD1, 6 bases matching. The source material was peripheral blood. The receptor comes from a woman aged 45-60 years with COVID-19, enrolled during active disease. The DNA is TGTGCCAGCAGCTCGACAAGGGACACAAAAGCCTACGAGCAGTACTTC. The resulting protein is CASSSTRDTKAYEQYF.